This T cell receptor (beta chain) was recorded in a study of identical twins. Whole-study results and caveats: For monozygotic twins, models underestimated out-of-frame TCR alpha sharing. While abundant cord blood beta clonotypes carried fewer insertions, memory repertoires showed no such pattern.

V lost 0 bases and J lost 10, with 10 bases in between. The CDR3 covers 13 residues. Many counts were recorded for this clonotype. Its antigen is not identified. The cDNA had a unique molecular identifier and a template-switch universal primer site. TCRdb re-called the 5' RACE reads through MiXCR, storing one row per CDR3 protein. The table shows a few hundred thousand distinct CDR3 sequences, with 10% to 15% occurring only once. The data also belong to a second study, concerning yellow fever vaccine responses in identical twins.

Sequenced input: CD8+ T cells sorted from blood. The chain employs TRBV12-3 or TRBV12-4 and TRBJ2-1; TRBD2 is a possible D gene (6 bases). The sequence was obtained from a woman aged 18 to 35 in good health. Written as DNA, the CDR3 is TGTGCCAGCAGTTTAGCGGGGGGTCTAGAGCAGTTCTTC. It specifies CASSLAGGLEQFF.